In this sample, the clone carrying this TCR beta chain turned up a few times. The antigen remains unidentified. No cell sorting was done before RNA was extracted from the tissue. The CDR3 covers 14 residues. The trim removed 3 bases at V and 6 bases at J, leaving 6 bases unmatched. CDR1 is DFQATT and CDR2 is SNEGSKA in the germline V gene (reference sequence). Three rounds of nested PCR, following a modified ARM-PCR protocol, produced the TCRbeta library. TCRdb reprocessed the multiplex PCR reads with MiXCR, giving one entry per CDR3 protein. The sample has more than 120,000 distinct CDR3 sequences; around 66% are singletons. The data were obtained in a study of tumor and adjacent non-tumor tissue in lung cancer. Study context: There were 12 adenocarcinoma, a couple of squamous cell carcinoma and 1 small cell lung cancer cases. The patients, approximately 9 men and a handful of women, were roughly 31 to 80 with stage I to III disease.

Findings and caveats of the study: In normal lung, the top 100 clones were significantly more dominant than in tumor.

This clonotype originated in a man in his sixties with small cell lung cancer. The material sequenced was lung tumor tissue. The J gene is TRBJ2-1, the V gene TRBV20-1; 9 bases agree with TRBD2. This CDR3 reads CSARSGLAINEQFF. The CDR3, as DNA: TGCAGTGCTAGGTCGGGACTAGCTATCAATGAGCAGTTCTTC.